Sequencing of this T cell receptor (beta chain) was carried out in a study of OX40 agonist ivuxolimab in advanced cancers. The germline gives CDR1 SGHRS, CDR2 YFSETQ. The CDR3 is made up of 13 amino acids. Deletions cut 4 bases from V and 4 bases from J, with 12 bases between. The repertoire was sequenced with immunoSEQ multiplex PCR; TCRdb's copy has only in-frame clones and lacks some. The sample consists of approximately 76,000 clones, more than 90% of them appearing once. The chain combines TRBV5-1 with TRBJ2-7; D may be TRBD1 (6 bases). Here the sequenced sample was CD4+ or CD8+ T cells sorted from blood, taken in a trial of the OX40 agonist ivuxolimab. The receptor was derived from an adult with an advanced solid tumor such as melanoma, head and neck, liver or kidney cancer. CDR3 nucleotides: TGCGCCAGCAGCCAGGGGACCACTTACGAGCAGTACTTC. Protein product: CASSQGTTYEQYF.